Following are 6 T cell receptor beta chains from one sample sequenced in a study of blood T cell repertoires in COVID-19. Assay: immunoSEQ multiplex PCR; the TCRdb copy retains only in-frame clones and omits some. The table has 65,000 to 100,000 clones, around 88% seen once. The sample taken for sequencing was peripheral blood. Source of these receptors: a woman over 75 with acute or convalescent COVID-19.

V gene TRBV19 combines with J gene TRBJ2-5; 9 positions match TRBD1. V lost 7 bases, J lost 1 base, and 10 bases stayed unmatched. The CDR3 has 16 amino acids. Germline CDR1 LNHDA, CDR2 SQIVND (reference sequence). CDR3 coding DNA: TGTGCCAGTAACGACAGGGGGGGATTTAGCCAAGAGACCCAGTACTTC. Translated, it gives CASNDRGGFSQETQYF.

This clone was observed a single time. This chain joins TRBV2 and TRBJ1-2; a possible D gene is TRBD1 (5 bases). CDR3 length equals 13 residues. Trimming left V 8 bases short and J 4 bases short, with 14 bases between. Germline V gene sequence: CDR1 SNHLY, CDR2 FYNNEI. CDR3 bases: TGTGCCAGCTGGGACTTACGGTTCTATGGCTACACCTTC. It specifies CASWDLRFYGYTF. Complete variable domain (other parts from reference TRBV2 and TRBJ1-2): EPEVTQTPSHQVTQMGQEVILRCVPISNHLYFYWYRQILGQKVEFLVSFYNNEISEKSEIFDDQFSVERPDGSNFTLKIRSTKLEDSAMYFCASWDLRFYGYTFGSGTRLTVV.

The genes are TRBV2 and TRBJ2-2, with D possibly being TRBD1 (7 bases). Germline V gene data show CDR1 as SNHLY and CDR2 as FYNNEI. V lost 6 bases, J lost 1 base, and 15 bases lay in between. The CDR3 has 16 residues. This CDR3 is CASSILQGGNTGELFF. CDR3 DNA: TGTGCCAGCAGCATCCTTCAGGGGGGGAACACCGGGGAGCTGTTTTTT.

This clone showed up just a few times. This chain links TRBV19 with TRBJ2-5; 10 nucleotides align to TRBD2. V trimming: 2 bases; J trimming: 1 base; junction bases outside the gene matches: 4. Germline lookup yields CDR1 LNHDA and CDR2 SQIVND (reference sequence). The CDR3 has 16 amino acids. CDR3 in DNA: TGTGCCAGTAGTATACTAAGCGGGGGGGGCCAAGAGACCCAGTACTTC. Protein product: CASSILSGGGQETQYF. Combining the CDR3 with reference TRBV19 and TRBJ2-5 gives the whole variable domain DGGITQSPKYLFRKEGQNVTLSCEQNLNHDAMYWYRQDPGQGLRLIYYSQIVNDFQKGDIAEGYSVSREKKESFPLTVTSAQKNPTAFYLCASSILSGGGQETQYFGPGTRLLVL.

Here the CDR3 reads CASRISGQGITGELFF. The CDR3 DNA sequence: TGTGCCAGCCGAATCTCGGGACAGGGTATCACCGGGGAGCTGTTTTTT. This sequence joins TRBV5-5 and TRBJ2-2; 9 nucleotides agree with TRBD1. The trim removed 7 bases at V and 4 bases at J, leaving 11 bases unmatched. The germline V gene has CDR1 SGHKS and CDR2 YYEKEE (reference sequence). This CDR3 spans 16 amino acids.

The chain joins TRBV4-1 to TRBJ1-4, with 9 bases that match TRBD1. The ends lost 4 bases at V and 7 bases at J; junction bases unmatched: 7. Germline V gene lookup returns CDR1 MGHRA and CDR2 YSYEKL. This CDR3 is built from 15 residues. CDR3 sequence reads: CASSRAGTGSEKLFF. In DNA, the CDR3 is TGCGCCAGCAGCCGCGCCGGGACAGGGTCTGAAAAACTGTTTTTT.